The next 2 T cell receptor beta chains were all read from a single sample in a study of blood T cell repertoires in COVID-19. Generated by immunoSEQ multiplex PCR, the TCRdb table keeps only in-frame clones and is missing some. The table lists approximately 240,000 clones, around 85% of them singletons. The source material was peripheral blood. These receptors came from a woman aged 30 to 39 who had recovered from COVID-19.

In regard to this clone: Relative to the germline gene, one junction end is altered; a read error may explain this. This chain links TRBV7-2 with TRBJ2-2; tentatively, D is TRBD2 (5 bases). This CDR3 region has 17 residues. The germline gives CDR1 SGHTA, CDR2 FQGNSA. The CDR3 DNA reads as TGTGCCAGCAGCTTAGCTGGCCTGGGCCCCATCACCGGGGAGTTGTTTTTT. It translates to CASSLAGLGPITGELFF. Variable domain in full (rest from reference TRBV7-2 and TRBJ2-2): GAGVSQSPSNKVTEKGKDVELRCDPISGHTALYWYRQSLGQGLEFLIYFQGNSAPDKSGLPSDRFSAERTGGSVSTLTIQRTQQEDSAVYLCASSLAGLGPITGELFFGEGSRLTVL.

The chain employs TRBV7-9 and TRBJ2-3; possible D gene TRBD2, 7 bases. The ends were cut back, 6 bases at V and 4 bases at J, with 14 bases in the middle. The CDR3 length is 14 residues. CDR1 is SEHNR, CDR2 FQNEAQ, per germline (reference sequence). CDR3 DNA: TGTGCCAGCAGACTTGGAGGGGGGGCAGATACGCAGTATTTT. Translating it yields CASRLGGGADTQYF.